The source of this T cell receptor beta chain is a study of a mutant IDH1 vaccine in newly diagnosed glioma. About the study: Vaccines began 4-6 weeks after radiotherapy alone, or with temozolomide cycles.

Germline V gene sequence: CDR1 SGHRS, CDR2 YFSETQ. Trimming stripped 4 bases from V and 8 bases from J, with 13 bases between. The CDR3 loop spans 13 amino acids. Data came from immunoSEQ multiplex PCR; TCRdb stores just in-frame clones and leaves some out. The sample includes fewer than 100,000 clones, about 91% seen only once; the top ten take about 0.6%. About this clone: Antigen unknown.

Findings and caveats of the study: Pseudoprogression seemed unlinked to shifts in top peripheral T cell clonotypes.

Time point here: week 5, during vaccination. Every vaccine dose comprised 300 ug of mutant IDH1 20-mer peptide plus topical imiquimod. The chain recombines TRBV5-1 with TRBJ2-1; D unclear. This receptor was taken from a woman aged 45-60 years with glioma. Sequences were derived from PBMCs, sampled from a glioma patient whose treatment included an IDH1 peptide vaccine. CDR3 nucleotides: TGCGCCAGCAGCCTTGGAGCAACTCATGAGCAGTTCTTC. It encodes CASSLGATHEQFF.